These 18 T cell receptor beta chains came from one sample sequenced in a study of T cell changes during pregnancy in multiple sclerosis. TCRdb's copy holds only in-frame clones and misses some; the assay was immunoSEQ multiplex PCR. The sample consists of 100,000 or so clones, approximately 92% of them appearing once. The sequenced sample was peripheral blood, obtained in the second trimester of pregnancy. The receptors stem from a female donor with multiple sclerosis, enrolled in a pregnancy study.

Remarks on this clone: The junction and the germline gene differ at one end; a read error may be behind it. The chain employs TRBV2 and TRBJ2-2, with D maybe TRBD2 (6 bases). The CDR3 has 11 amino acids. CDR1 SNHLY and CDR2 FYNNEI come from the germline V gene. CDR3 bases: TGTGCCAGCAGTAGACGGCGGGAACTGTTTTTT. This translates into CASSRRRELFF.

This clone was seen a few times. The gene calls are TRBV5-1 and TRBJ2-3; 9 bases are shared with TRBD2. This CDR3 comprises 14 residues. Per the germline V gene, CDR1 is SGHRS and CDR2 is YFSETQ. V shed 5 bases, J shed 3 bases, and the junction held 4 bases outside the gene matches. CDR3 amino acids: CASSGTSSTDTQYF. The CDR3 region has the DNA TGCGCCAGCAGTGGGACTAGCTCGACAGATACGCAGTATTTT.

This chain joins TRBV18 and TRBJ2-1; no reliable D call. The CDR3 has 14 amino acids. The V end was cut by 3 bases, the J end by 4 bases, with 10 bases between. Germline V CDR1 and CDR2: KGHSH, LQKENI. This CDR3 is CASSPEARYNEQFF. The CDR3 DNA is TGTGCCAGCTCACCCGAGGCCCGTTACAATGAGCAGTTCTTC.

V usage is TRBV20-1 and J usage is TRBJ2-7; D may be TRBD2 (5 bases). From germline, CDR1 is DFQATT and CDR2 SNEGSKA (reference sequence). The V gene lost 2 bases and the J gene lost 7 bases, with 9 bases spanning the gap. CDR3 length: 11 residues. The CDR3 bases are TGCAGTGCTAGACGGGATCCGGAGCAGTACTTC. Translation: CSARRDPEQYF.

The rearrangement joins TRBV4-2 to TRBJ2-7; D gene uncertain. The V end was cut by 1 base, the J end by 2 bases, with 18 bases between. CDR3 length: 17 amino acids. CDR1 LGHNA and CDR2 YNFKEQ come from the germline V gene. This CDR3 is CASSQGRVGGNTYEQYF. The CDR3, as DNA: TGTGCCAGCAGCCAAGGTCGGGTTGGCGGTAATACCTACGAGCAGTACTTC.

The genes are TRBV27 and TRBJ1-5; D might be TRBD1 (6 bases). Germline lookup yields CDR1 MNHEY and CDR2 SMNVEV (reference sequence). The CDR3 runs to 14 residues. Trimming removed 5 bases at V and 3 bases at J, with 11 bases between. The CDR3 is CASSPRDTNQPQHF. CDR3 bases: TGTGCCAGCAGTCCAAGGGACACCAATCAGCCCCAGCATTTT.

This chain links TRBV19 with TRBJ2-5; 7 bases are shared with TRBD2. V was clipped by 1 base and J by 6 bases; unmatched bases: 8. The length of the CDR3 is 15 residues. CDR1 and CDR2 (germline): LNHDA, SQIVND (reference sequence). The CDR3 DNA reads as TGTGCCAGTAGTATAGGGGGGAAGACTAGCAAGACCCAGTACTTC. Translation gives CASSIGGKTSKTQYF. The entire variable domain, with the rest obtained from reference TRBV19 and TRBJ2-5, is as follows: DGGITQSPKYLFRKEGQNVTLSCEQNLNHDAMYWYRQDPGQGLRLIYYSQIVNDFQKGDIAEGYSVSREKKESFPLTVTSAQKNPTAFYLCASSIGGKTSKTQYFGPGTRLLVL.

The V and J genes are TRBV15 and TRBJ2-3; 10 bases fit TRBD2. CDR3 length: 14 residues. Unmatched junction bases numbered 3, after V lost 8 bases and J lost 1 base. Germline-derived CDR1 and CDR2 are LNHNV and YYDKDF (reference sequence). CDR3 amino acids: CATLAGGGTDTQYF. DNA for the CDR3: TGTGCCACCTTAGCGGGAGGTGGCACAGATACGCAGTATTTT.

The CDR3 here is CASSFTLGSHTDTQYF. The CDR3 DNA is TGTGCCAGCAGCTTCACCTTGGGGAGCCACACAGATACGCAGTATTTT. The rearrangement joins TRBV5-6 to TRBJ2-3, with D possibly matching TRBD2 (5 bases). V lost 2 bases, J lost 2 bases, and 15 bases lay in between. The CDR3 extends over 16 amino acids. Germline CDR1 SGHDT, CDR2 YYEEEE. The variable domain in full, completed from reference TRBV5-6 and TRBJ2-3, reads DAGVTQSPTHLIKTRGQQVTLRCSPKSGHDTVSWYQQALGQGPQFIFQYYEEEERQRGNFPDRFSGHQFPNYSSELNVNALLLGDSALYLCASSFTLGSHTDTQYFGPGTRLTVL.

The gene calls are TRBV5-4 and TRBJ2-3; TRBD1 is a possible D gene (6 bases). The germline V gene has CDR1 SGHNT and CDR2 YYREEE (reference sequence). The V and J ends lost 2 bases and 0 bases respectively, with 10 bases between them. CDR3 length equals 15 residues. In DNA, the CDR3 is TGTGCCAGCAGCTTCCGGGACACTAGCACAGATACGCAGTATTTT. It codes for CASSFRDTSTDTQYF. The complete variable domain, with remaining parts taken from reference TRBV5-4 and TRBJ2-3, reads ETGVTQSPTHLIKTRGQQVTLRCSSQSGHNTVSWYQQALGQGPQFIFQYYREEENGRGNFPPRFSGLQFPNYSSELNVNALELDDSALYLCASSFRDTSTDTQYFGPGTRLTVL.

This clone was counted between two and nine times. The rearrangement links TRBV19 to TRBJ1-1, with D perhaps matching TRBD1 (5 bases). Trimming stripped 0 bases from V and 4 bases from J, with 12 bases between. The V gene's germline CDR1 is LNHDA and CDR2 SQIVND (reference sequence). The CDR3 is 15 residues long. Written as DNA, the CDR3 is TGTGCCAGTAGTATAGAGGGTAGAAGGGGCACTGAAGCTTTCTTT. Amino acid sequence: CASSIEGRRGTEAFF.

The chain employs TRBV15 and TRBJ2-1; 7 nucleotides align to TRBD2. Germline CDR1 is LNHNV and CDR2 is YYDKDF (reference sequence). The CDR3 runs to 16 residues. V lost 8 bases and J lost 4; bases outside the gene matches: 14. In DNA form, the CDR3 reads TGTGCCACCTCAAGAGGGGTGGGGACTAAATACAATGAGCAGTTCTTC. The encoded protein is CATSRGVGTKYNEQFF.

At least ten counts were recorded for this clone. The chain combines TRBV6-6 with TRBJ2-2, with 8 bases fitting TRBD1. From germline, CDR1 is MNHNY and CDR2 SVGAGI (reference sequence). Trimming cost V 6 bases and J 6 bases; bases outside gene matches: 9. The CDR3 extends over 15 amino acids. The CDR3 reads CASSIFGQGAGELFF. CDR3 in DNA: TGTGCCAGCAGCATCTTCGGACAGGGTGCCGGGGAGCTGTTTTTT.

The chain joins TRBV28 to TRBJ2-3; TRBD2 aligns across 7 bases. V was pared by 10 bases and J by 5 bases, with 9 bases of the junction left unmatched. Germline assignment: CDR1 MDHEN and CDR2 SYDVKM. This CDR3 comprises 13 residues. The CDR3, as DNA: TGTGCCATCGAGCGGGGTCAAGAAGATACGCAGTATTTT. This gives the protein CAIERGQEDTQYF.

The table lists this clone with a few counts. J is TRBJ1-2 and V is TRBV5-6; unclear D gene. Germline V gene data show CDR1 as SGHDT and CDR2 as YYEEEE. V lost 2 bases, J lost 5 bases, and 10 bases lay in between. The CDR3 runs 13 residues. The CDR3 nucleotides are TGTGCCAGCAGCTTATACGGTGAATATGGCTACACCTTC. It codes for CASSLYGEYGYTF. The full variable domain, in which reference TRBV5-6 and TRBJ1-2 provide the parts outside the CDR3, is DAGVTQSPTHLIKTRGQQVTLRCSPKSGHDTVSWYQQALGQGPQFIFQYYEEEERQRGNFPDRFSGHQFPNYSSELNVNALLLGDSALYLCASSLYGEYGYTFGSGTRLTVV.

The V call is TRBV28, the J call TRBJ2-7; 9 bases agree with TRBD2. This CDR3 is built from 13 residues. From germline, CDR1 is MDHEN and CDR2 SYDVKM. Unmatched junction bases numbered 6, after V lost 6 bases and J lost 6 bases. CDR3 sequence (DNA): TGTGCCAGCAGGCTGGGACTAGCCGCCGAGCAGTACTTC. Translating it yields CASRLGLAAEQYF. The variable domain in full, completed from reference TRBV28 and TRBJ2-7, reads DVKVTQSSRYLVKRTGEKVFLECVQDMDHENMFWYRQDPGLGLRLIYFSYDVKMKEKGDIPEGYSVSREKKERFSLILESASTNQTSMYLCASRLGLAAEQYFGPGTRLTVT.

The rearrangement links TRBV12-5 to TRBJ1-1; D might be TRBD1 (5 bases). CDR1 and CDR2 (germline): LGHNT, FRNRAP. The CDR3 length is 12 residues. Trimming removed 8 bases from V and 1 base from J, with 8 bases in between. The CDR3 sequence: CASRGRNTEAFF. The DNA of the CDR3 is TGTGCTAGTAGGGGAAGGAACACTGAAGCTTTCTTT. Full variable domain (rest looked up from reference TRBV12-5 and TRBJ1-1): DARVTQTPRHKVTEMGQEVTMRCQPILGHNTVFWYRQTMMQGLELLAYFRNRAPLDDSGMPKDRFSAEMPDATLATLKIQPSEPRDSAVYFCASRGRNTEAFFGQGTRLTVV.

This rearrangement joins TRBV30 to TRBJ1-2; D perhaps matches TRBD1 (6 bases). The germline V gene encodes CDR1 GTSNPN and CDR2 SVGIG (reference sequence). CDR3 length equals 13 residues. V was shortened by 5 bases and J by 4 bases, with 14 bases between the two germline ends. CDR3 in DNA: TGTGCCTGGGGGAGGGGGTCACGCTATGGCTACACCTTC. Its protein product is CAWGRGSRYGYTF.